The clone carrying this TCR beta chain has a single count. As handled by the study authors: For nucleated cells, counts were estimated from reference gene primer amplification. TCRdb keeps only in-frame clones here, not all; method: immunoSEQ multiplex PCR. V and J calls and clone size are copied from that table; D and trimming were computed from the DNA. The sample carries 76,000 or so clones, about 93% recorded once. The data were obtained in a study of blood T cell repertoires in COVID-19. The overall study: The United States, Italy and Spain supplied acute and convalescent COVID-19 samples. The analysed material was cDNA or gDNA that came from T cells, B-cell-depleted T cells, or PBMCs.

The clonotype was recovered from a human donor in a cohort sampled during active COVID-19. Sequencing input: peripheral blood.

The CDR3 DNA follows: TGTGCCAGCAGTTCGTTATTATCGGGGAGGAATGGCTACACCTTC. It encodes CASSSLLSGRNGYTF. This chain links TRBV6-6 with TRBJ1-2, with no clear D. CDR3 length equals 15 residues. CDR1 and CDR2 from the germline V gene are MNHNY and SVGAGI (reference sequence). Trimming left V 4 bases short and J 6 bases short, with 18 bases between.